This T cell receptor beta chain appears in the sequencing data of a study of lymphopenia after photon versus proton radiotherapy. Details on this clone: Its specificity is not known.

With 4 bases removed from V and 8 bases from J, the gap between germline ends came to 17 bases. Germline V gene data show CDR1 as MDHEN and CDR2 as SYDVKM. The CDR3 consists of 14 residues. Measured with immunoSEQ multiplex PCR; TCRdb has only the in-frame clones, and not every one. The data contain 52,000 or so clones, approximately 92% of them singletons. Study outcomes and limitations: Oligoclonal CD8+ Temra expansion after nadir drove photon patients' diversity drop. In patients who died, overall survival fell as post-nadir TCR diversity dropped more. Photon-treated patients lost naive T cells and TCR diversity; proton-treated stayed stable. Better survival with proton therapy was suggested as possible, not demonstrated.

This chain connects TRBV28 to TRBJ1-2; no firm D call. Material: peripheral blood, obtained from a patient treated with photon-based radiotherapy. This TCR was recovered from a woman aged 40 to 50 with cholangiocarcinoma. The CDR3 here is CASSSPYGREGYTF. CDR3 coding DNA: TGTGCCAGCAGTTCCCCATATGGGCGTGAAGGCTACACCTTC.